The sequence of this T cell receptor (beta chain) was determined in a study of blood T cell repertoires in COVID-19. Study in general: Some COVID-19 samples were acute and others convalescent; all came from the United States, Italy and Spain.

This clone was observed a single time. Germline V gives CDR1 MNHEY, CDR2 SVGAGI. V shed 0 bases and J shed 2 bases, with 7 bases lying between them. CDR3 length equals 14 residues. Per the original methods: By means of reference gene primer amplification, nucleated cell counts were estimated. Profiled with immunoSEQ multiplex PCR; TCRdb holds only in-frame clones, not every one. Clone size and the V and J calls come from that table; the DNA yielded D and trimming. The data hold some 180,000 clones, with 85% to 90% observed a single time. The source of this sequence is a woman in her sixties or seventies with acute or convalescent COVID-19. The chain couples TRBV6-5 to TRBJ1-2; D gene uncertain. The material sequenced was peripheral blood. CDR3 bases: TGTGCCAGCAGTTACTCGAACCGGAACTATGGCTACACCTTC. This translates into CASSYSNRNYGYTF.